The source of this T cell receptor beta chain is a study of molecular identifiers for immune sequencing clone quantification (dated 2018 in TCRdb). With regard to the full study: For a replicate experiment, RNA from about 21,000 or 97,000 naive CD8 T cells was divided into five aliquots, of which four were sequenced. This methods study benchmarked molecular-identifier clustering-based TCR repertoire sequencing (MIDCIRS) and TCR RNA copy counting, using CD8 T cells to do so. Overall results and qualifications from the work: Modeling gave 3 to 3.5 recovered TCR RNA copies per cell versus about 10 by digital PCR, implying around 33% capture efficiency. The sizes of highly expanded clones could end up underestimated when identical TCR molecules share a barcode. Spiked-in Jurkat TCR RNA (around eleven copies' worth), which is not part of the donor repertoire, was contained in the naive libraries. When barcode sub-clustering was left out, chimeric consensus sequences inflated TCR diversity, with chimeras reaching as high as 47%. Clones above 20 RNA copies held over 99% of molecules in CMV-specific effector cells but under 1% in naive cells. Even against a background of one million naive CD8 T cells, spiked-in Jurkat TCR RNA amounting to a single cell's worth was reported to be detectable.

The library was produced with PCR. Sequencing used a NextSeq 500. Bulk TCR libraries were generated as previously described, with the TCR primers listed in Table S5 used. The Qiagen AllPrep DNA/RNA kit was used to purify total RNA. Reads from multiple sequencing runs of the same library were pooled before analysis. The original methods were these. Reads were retained only if their TCR constant sequence matched exactly, and those retained reads were trimmed to 150 nt and grouped according to their 12-nt molecular barcodes. Reads in each barcode group were sub-clustered using a 15% Levenshtein threshold, and a quality-weighted consensus sequence was built for each RNA molecule. Non-functional sequences were removed, as were lower-count sequences one edit away from another. Based on fitting two negative binomial distributions, any barcode sub-cluster with under 20% of the maximum read count was discarded. TCRdb's own reprocessing of the public reads used fastp at Q25 and MiXCR and kept productive beta chains. Rows with one shared CDR3 protein collapse into an entry with the most common genes and DNA. TCRdb, rather than the study authors, made the V and J calls. The table for this sample lists some 680,000 distinct CDR3 sequences; 25% of them were counted only once. Together, the top ten hold about 0.84% of the sample.

This clonotype has more than one count but fewer than ten. Its antigen has not been determined. Base quality data are lacking; no much larger clone is found one base away. The CDR3 numbers 17 residues from cysteine through phenylalanine. Only the CDR3 portion is preserved as DNA: 51 bases, with reading frame beginning at the first base. V drops 4 bases and J drops 5 bases, leaving 24 bases in between. CDR1 and CDR2 (LGHNA, YSLEER) derive from the germline V gene. Libraries of naive CD8 T cells were built from approximately 20,000 to 980,000 sorted cells, with 10%, 30% or 50% of the purified RNA used. On a BD FACSAria II, naive CD8 T cells were FACS-sorted as CD8+CD4-CCR7+CD45RA+ and collected into RLT Plus buffer. To test detection sensitivity, Jurkat RNA equivalent to about ten TCR copies was spiked into samples of about 19,000-1,000,000 naive CD8 T cells. CD8 T cells were enriched using RosetteSep CD8+ T Cell Enrichment Cocktail and Ficoll-Paque, and the enriched cells then underwent ACK red cell lysis.

The specimen sequenced was naive CD8+ T cells from blood, with Jurkat cell RNA spiked in. Per the publication, the cell subset or site label means: FACS-sorted CD8+CD4-CCR7+CD45RA+ naive T cells. This clonotype was obtained from a human donor in good health. Some libraries in this study had Jurkat cell RNA spiked in. This chain joins TRBV4-3 to TRBJ2-7; too little of a D gene remains to name it. The CDR3 reads as follows: CASSLRNRDLGSHEQYF. In nucleotides, the sequence is TGCGCCAGCAGCCTTAGGAATAGAGACCTCGGATCCCACGAGCAGTACTTC.